The clone carrying this T cell receptor beta chain appeared a few times. MiXCR, applied by TCRdb to the RT-PCR reads, yields one record per CDR3 protein. This table holds fewer than 500,000 distinct CDR3 sequences, roughly 17% found once. The entry originates in a study of patients and donors after allogeneic stem cell transplantation. The V end was cut by 4 bases, the J end by 8 bases, with 18 bases between. The CDR3 is made up of 15 amino acids. CDR1 LGHNA and CDR2 YNFKEQ come from the germline V gene. The chain links TRBV4-2 to TRBJ2-1; D possibly corresponds to TRBD2 (5 bases). The sequencing sample was made of blood, either unsorted or a sorted T cell fraction (not recorded which). The source of this sequence is a human donor who was either an allogeneic HSCT recipient or a stem cell or donor lymphocyte infusion donor (not recorded which). It is not recorded whose cells these are; they may come from a transplant donor. The CDR3 coding sequence is TGTGCCAGCAGCCTCAAGATGTTGAGGGTTGATGAGCAGTTCTTC. Translation gives CASSLKMLRVDEQFF.